The clone carrying this T cell receptor beta chain was picked up one time. Its antigen is unknown. The sample belongs to a study of T cell responses to AZD1222 COVID-19 vaccine. Study-level findings and limits: Among the donors, most were white British and more were female, and clonal diversity was possibly underestimated. Scientists sampled the repertoires only once the peak T cell response had passed. Spike-specific TCR depth and breadth grew after two AZD1222 doses.

The V gene's germline CDR1 is SGHTS and CDR2 YDEGEE. V was shortened by 0 bases and J by 5 bases, with 13 bases between the two germline ends. The CDR3 is made up of 15 amino acids. Clones were sequenced by immunoSEQ multiplex PCR, and TCRdb holds only the in-frame ones, with some missing. This table holds fewer than 90,000 clones, about 86% found once. The V call is TRBV5-8, the J call TRBJ2-3, with D unresolved. This sequence was found in an adult who received the AZD1222 COVID-19 vaccine. The starting material was peripheral blood, obtained 28 days after the second AZD1222 dose. The CDR3 region has the DNA TGTGCCAGCAGCTTGGGTGTAGGGCCGGGAGATACGCAGTATTTT. Amino acids: CASSLGVGPGDTQYF.